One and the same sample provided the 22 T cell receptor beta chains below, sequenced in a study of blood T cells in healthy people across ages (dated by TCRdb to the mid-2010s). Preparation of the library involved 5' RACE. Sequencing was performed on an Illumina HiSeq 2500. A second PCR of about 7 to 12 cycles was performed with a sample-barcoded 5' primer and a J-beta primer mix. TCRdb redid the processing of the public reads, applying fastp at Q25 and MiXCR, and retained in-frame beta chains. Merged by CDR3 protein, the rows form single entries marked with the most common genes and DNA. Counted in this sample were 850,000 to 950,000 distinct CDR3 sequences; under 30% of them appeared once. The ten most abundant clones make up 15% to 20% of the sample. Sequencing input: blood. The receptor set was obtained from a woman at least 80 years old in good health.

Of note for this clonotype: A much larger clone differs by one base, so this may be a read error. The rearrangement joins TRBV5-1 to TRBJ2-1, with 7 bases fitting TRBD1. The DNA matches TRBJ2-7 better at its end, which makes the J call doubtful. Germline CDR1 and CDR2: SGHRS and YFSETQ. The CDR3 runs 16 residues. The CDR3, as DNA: TGCGCCAGCAGCTTGGAGGGACAGAGCTCCTACAATGAGCAGTACTTC. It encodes CASSLEGQSSYNEQYF.

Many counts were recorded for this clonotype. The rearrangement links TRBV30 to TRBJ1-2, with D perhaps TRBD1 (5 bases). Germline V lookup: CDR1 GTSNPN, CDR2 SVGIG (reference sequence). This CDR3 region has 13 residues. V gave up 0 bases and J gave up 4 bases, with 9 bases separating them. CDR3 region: CAWSVAGGYGYTF. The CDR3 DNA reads TGTGCCTGGAGTGTTGCCGGGGGCTATGGCTACACCTTC.

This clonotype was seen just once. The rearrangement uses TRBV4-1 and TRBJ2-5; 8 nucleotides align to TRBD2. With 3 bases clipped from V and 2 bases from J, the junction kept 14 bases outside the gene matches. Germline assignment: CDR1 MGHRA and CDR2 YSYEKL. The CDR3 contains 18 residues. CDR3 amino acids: CASSQRLSGGQGQETQYF. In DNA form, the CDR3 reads TGCGCCAGCAGCCAGAGACTTTCGGGAGGGCAGGGACAAGAGACCCAGTACTTC.

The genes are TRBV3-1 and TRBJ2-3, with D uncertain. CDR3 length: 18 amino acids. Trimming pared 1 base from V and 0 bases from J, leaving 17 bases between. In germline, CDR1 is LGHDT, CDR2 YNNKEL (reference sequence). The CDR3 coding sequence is TGTGCCAGCAGCCAAGGGGTAAGGTATTTCACTAGCACAGATACGCAGTATTTT. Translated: CASSQGVRYFTSTDTQYF.

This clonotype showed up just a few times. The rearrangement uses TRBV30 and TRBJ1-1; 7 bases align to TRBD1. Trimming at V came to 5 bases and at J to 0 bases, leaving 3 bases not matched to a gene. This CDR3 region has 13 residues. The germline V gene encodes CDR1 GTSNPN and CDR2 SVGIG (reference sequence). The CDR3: CAWAGQMNTEAFF. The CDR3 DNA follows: TGTGCCTGGGCGGGACAGATGAACACTGAAGCTTTCTTT.

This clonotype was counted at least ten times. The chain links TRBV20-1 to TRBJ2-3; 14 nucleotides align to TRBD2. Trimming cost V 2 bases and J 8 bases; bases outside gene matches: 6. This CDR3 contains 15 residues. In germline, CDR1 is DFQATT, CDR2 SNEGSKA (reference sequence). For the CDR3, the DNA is TGCAGTGCTAGACCCGGGACTAGCGGGGGTCGTACGCAGTATTTT. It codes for CSARPGTSGGRTQYF.

The CDR3 DNA sequence: TGTGCCAGCAGCCATAAACCTCTAGCGGGTCCCCTCAATGAGCAGTTCTTC. Amino acids: CASSHKPLAGPLNEQFF. V gene TRBV11-2 combines with J gene TRBJ2-1; 8 bases line up with TRBD2. After removal of 5 bases from V and 6 bases from J, the junction contained 15 bases not matched to a gene. CDR3 length equals 17 residues. CDR1 and CDR2 from the germline V gene are SGHAT and FQNNGV. The full variable domain, rest sourced from reference TRBV11-2 and TRBJ2-1, is EAGVAQSPRYKIIEKRQSVAFWCNPISGHATLYWYQQILGQGPKLLIQFQNNGVVDDSQLPKDRFSAERLKGVDSTLKIQPAKLEDSAVYLCASSHKPLAGPLNEQFFGPGTRLTVL.

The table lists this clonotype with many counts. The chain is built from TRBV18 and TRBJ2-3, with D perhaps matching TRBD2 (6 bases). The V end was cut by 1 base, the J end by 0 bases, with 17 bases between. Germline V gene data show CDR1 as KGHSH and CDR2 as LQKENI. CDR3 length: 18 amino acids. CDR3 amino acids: CASSPRPSGGVSTDTQYF. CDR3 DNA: TGTGCCAGCTCACCACGACCCAGTGGCGGGGTTAGCACAGATACGCAGTATTTT.

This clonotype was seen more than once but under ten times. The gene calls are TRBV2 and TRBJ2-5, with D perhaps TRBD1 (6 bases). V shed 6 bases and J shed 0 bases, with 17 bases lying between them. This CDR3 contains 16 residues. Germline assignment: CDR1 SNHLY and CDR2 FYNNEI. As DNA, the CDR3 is TGTGCCAGCAGCAAATCCGGGACACAGTACCAAGAGACCCAGTACTTC. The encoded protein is CASSKSGTQYQETQYF.

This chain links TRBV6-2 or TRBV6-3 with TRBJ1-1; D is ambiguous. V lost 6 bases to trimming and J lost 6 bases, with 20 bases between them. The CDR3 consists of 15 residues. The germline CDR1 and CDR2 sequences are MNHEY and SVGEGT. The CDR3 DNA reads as TGTGCCAGCAGCCCGCCAGCAGGTGCGATAGCTGAAGCTTTCTTT. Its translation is CASSPPAGAIAEAFF.

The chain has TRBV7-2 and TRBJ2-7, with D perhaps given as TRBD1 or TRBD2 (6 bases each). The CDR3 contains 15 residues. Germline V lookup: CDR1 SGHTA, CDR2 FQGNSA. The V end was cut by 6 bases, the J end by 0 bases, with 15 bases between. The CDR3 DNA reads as TGTGCCAGCAGGCTAAAAGGGGGGAGCTCCTACGAGCAGTACTTC. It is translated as CASRLKGGSSYEQYF.

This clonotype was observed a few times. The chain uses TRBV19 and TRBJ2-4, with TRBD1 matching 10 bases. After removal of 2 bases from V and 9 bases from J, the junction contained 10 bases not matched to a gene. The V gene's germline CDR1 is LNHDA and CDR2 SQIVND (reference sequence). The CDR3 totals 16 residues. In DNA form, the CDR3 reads TGTGCCAGTAGTATACCGGGACAGGGGAGGGATGGCATTCAGTACTTC. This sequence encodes CASSIPGQGRDGIQYF.

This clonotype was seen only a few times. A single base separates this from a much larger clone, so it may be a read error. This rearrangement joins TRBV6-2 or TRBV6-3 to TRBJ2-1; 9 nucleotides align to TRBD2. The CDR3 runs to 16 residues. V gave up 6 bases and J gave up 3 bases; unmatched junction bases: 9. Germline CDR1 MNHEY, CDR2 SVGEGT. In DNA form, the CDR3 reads TGTGCCAGCAGACGGGGACGAGCGGGGGGCTACAATGAGCAGTTCTTC. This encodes CASRRGRAGGYNEQFF.

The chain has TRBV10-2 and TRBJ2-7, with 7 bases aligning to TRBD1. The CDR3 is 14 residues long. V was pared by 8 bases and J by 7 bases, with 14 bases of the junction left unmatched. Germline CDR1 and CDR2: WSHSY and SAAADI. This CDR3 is CASVQGTANNEQYF. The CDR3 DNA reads TGCGCCAGCGTCCAGGGGACAGCTAACAATGAGCAGTACTTC.

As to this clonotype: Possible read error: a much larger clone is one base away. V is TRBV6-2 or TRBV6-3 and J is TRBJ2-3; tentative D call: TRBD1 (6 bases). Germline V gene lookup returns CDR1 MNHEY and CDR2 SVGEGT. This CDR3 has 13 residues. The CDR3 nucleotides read TGTACCCCGGCAGGACAGCGCACAGATACGCAGTATTTT. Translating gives CTPAGQRTDTQYF.

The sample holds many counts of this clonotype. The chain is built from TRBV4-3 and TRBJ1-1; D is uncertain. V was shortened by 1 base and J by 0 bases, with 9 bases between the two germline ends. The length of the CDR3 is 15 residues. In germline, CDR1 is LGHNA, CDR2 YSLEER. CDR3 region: CASSQGAIVNTEAFF. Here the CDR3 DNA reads TGCGCCAGCAGCCAAGGGGCCATTGTGAACACTGAAGCTTTCTTT.

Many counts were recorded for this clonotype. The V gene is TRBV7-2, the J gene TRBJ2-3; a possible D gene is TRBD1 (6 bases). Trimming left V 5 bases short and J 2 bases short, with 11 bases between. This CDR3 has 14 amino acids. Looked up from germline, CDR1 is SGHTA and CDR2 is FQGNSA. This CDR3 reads CASSRGGPTDTQYF. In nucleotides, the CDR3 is TGTGCCAGCAGCCGAGGGGGTCCCACAGATACGCAGTATTTT.

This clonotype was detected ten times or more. CDR3 sequence (DNA): TGTGCCAGCAGCTTTCCCGGGGACCACGAGCAGTACTTC. It encodes CASSFPGDHEQYF. The chain is built from TRBV11-2 and TRBJ2-7; D could derive from TRBD1 or TRBD2 (5 bases each). Germline CDR1 is SGHAT and CDR2 is FQNNGV. CDR3 size: 13 residues. V was clipped by 3 bases and J by 5 bases, with 11 bases between them.

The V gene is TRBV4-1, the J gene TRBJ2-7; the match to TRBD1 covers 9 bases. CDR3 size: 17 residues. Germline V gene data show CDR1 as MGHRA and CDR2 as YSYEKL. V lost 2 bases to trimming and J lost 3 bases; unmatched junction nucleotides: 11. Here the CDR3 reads CASSQPGTGREDYEQYF. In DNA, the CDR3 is TGCGCCAGCAGCCAACCCGGGACAGGGAGAGAGGACTACGAGCAGTACTTC.

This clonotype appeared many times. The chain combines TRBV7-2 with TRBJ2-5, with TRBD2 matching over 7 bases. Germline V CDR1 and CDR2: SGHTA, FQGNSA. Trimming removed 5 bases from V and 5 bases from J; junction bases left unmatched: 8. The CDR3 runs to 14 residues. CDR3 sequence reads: CASSPGGFGETQYF. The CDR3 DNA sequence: TGTGCCAGCAGCCCCGGGGGGTTCGGGGAGACCCAGTACTTC.

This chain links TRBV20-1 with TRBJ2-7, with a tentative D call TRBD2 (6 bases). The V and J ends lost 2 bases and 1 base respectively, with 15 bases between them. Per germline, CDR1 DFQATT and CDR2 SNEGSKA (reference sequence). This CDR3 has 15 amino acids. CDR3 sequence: CSARNLRGKSYEQYF. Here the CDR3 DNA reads TGCAGTGCTAGAAACTTACGGGGGAAATCCTACGAGCAGTACTTC.

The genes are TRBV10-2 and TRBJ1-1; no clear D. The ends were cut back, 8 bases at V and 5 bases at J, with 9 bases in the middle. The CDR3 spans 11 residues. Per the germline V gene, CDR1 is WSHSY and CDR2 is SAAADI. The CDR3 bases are TGCGCCAGCGTCAAGGATACTGAAGCTTTCTTT. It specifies CASVKDTEAFF.